This T cell receptor beta chain was captured in a study of Graves' ophthalmopathy and Graves' hyperthyroidism. Germline V CDR1 and CDR2: KGHSH, LQKENI. The CDR3 runs 12 residues. With respect to this clonotype: A much larger clone is a single base away; this may be a read error.

Amplification of TCR beta CDR3 regions used RNA transcripts. First-round RT-PCR employed HTBI primers, with a second-round multiplex PCR after it. TCRdb re-called the multiplex PCR reads with MiXCR, one entry per CDR3 protein. The sample has 680,000 or so distinct CDR3 sequences; about a fifth are singletons. Aged 18 to 65, the patients with hyperthyroidism had under 2 months' duration and were newly diagnosed. Sequenced: peripheral blood. The chain uses TRBV18 and TRBJ1-1; the D is unclear. This sequence originates from a woman aged 18 to 35 with stable Graves' hyperthyroidism. Some clones in this sample may be carry-over from other donors' samples. The CDR3 loop reads CASSPVNTEACF. The CDR3 nucleotides read TGTGCCAGCTCGCCGGTGAACACTGAAGCTTGCTTT.